This T cell receptor beta chain was retrieved from a study of regulatory T cells in long-lasting Graves disease. Study in general: Positive TSH receptor antibodies alongside over 5 years of antithyroid drugs were what marked Graves' disease as persistent.

Time point denoted: persistent/refractory GD, antithyroid drugs over 5 years with positive TRAb. There was RNA extracted from PBMCs, and the TCR library was made from it. Enrollment of patients was through an endocrinology department in Xi'an, China. Building of the TCR beta libraries involved iRepertoire HTBI primers and Arm-PCR of CDR3 regions. TCRdb recomputed calls from the multiplex PCR reads with MiXCR, one row per CDR3 protein. The table includes 400,000 or so distinct CDR3 sequences, around 21% detected once. There are many counts of this clonotype. No antigen is known for it. This CDR3 comprises 14 residues. Trimming left V 6 bases short and J 5 bases short, with 14 bases between. The study, taken as a whole, reports: Favored gene segments in persistent disease were TRBV28, TRBJ1-2 and TRBJ2-5.

V and J are TRBV12-3 or TRBV12-4 and TRBJ2-4, with D perhaps matching TRBD2 (7 bases). Sequencing was performed on peripheral blood mononuclear cells (PBMCs), taken when the disease was refractory, from a patient treated with antithyroid drugs. The receptor's source is a female donor with Graves disease. DNA of the CDR3: TGTGCCAGCAGCGCCGCGGGGGCGGAAAACATTCAGTACTTC. Translated, it gives CASSAAGAENIQYF.